Listed below are T cell receptor beta chains from one sample, sequenced in a study of CD8+CD57+ T cells in acquired aplastic anemia. MiXCR, applied by TCRdb to the reads, yields one record per CDR3 protein. The table has about 190,000 distinct CDR3 sequences, roughly half seen once. Sequences were obtained from sorted CD4+, CD8+, or CD8+CD57+ T cells (not recorded which) from PBMCs. The receptors here all came from a human donor in good health, serving as a control. CDR3s include the opening cysteine and the closing phenylalanine or tryptophan. D genes are given only for firm matches. Clone sizes are given selectively: once, few, many, or a class where the clone is expanded.

j_call clone_size v_call d_call cdr3_nt cdr3_aa
TRBJ1-6 few TRBV7-8 . TGTGCCAGCAGCCGTATGGAACCCGGAACACCCCTCCACTTT CASSRMEPGTPLHF
TRBJ1-6 many TRBV5-6 TRBD1 TGTGCCAGCAGCGTCCGACAGGGTTATAATTCACCCCTCCACTTT CASSVRQGYNSPLHF
TRBJ1-5 many TRBV2 . TGTGCCAGCAGTGAAGGGAACGGGCAGCCCCAGCATTTT CASSEGNGQPQHF
TRBJ2-5 . TRBV7-2 TRBD1 TGTGCCAGCAGCTTACAGGACAGGGGGCAAGAGACCCAGTACTTC CASSLQDRGQETQYF
TRBJ2-1 . TRBV7-3 . TGTGCCAGCAGCAGGACAGCAAACAATGAGCAGTTCTTC CASSRTANNEQFF
TRBJ1-2 . TRBV25-1 TRBD1 TGTGCCAGCAGTGAGTATATAAGGGCAGGGGGCGAGAATGGCTACACCTTC CASSEYIRAGGENGYTF
TRBJ2-3 few TRBV15 . TGTGCCACCAGCATAGGGCAGAGCACAGATACGCAGTATTTT CATSIGQSTDTQYF
TRBJ2-1 . TRBV2 . TGTGCCAGCAGTGGCGGGGAATTCAATGAGCAGTTCTTC CASSGGEFNEQFF
TRBJ2-3 many TRBV12-3/TRBV12-4 TRBD1 TGTGCCAGCAGTTTTCGACAGGGGGCGGCAGATACGCAGTATTTT CASSFRQGAADTQYF
TRBJ2-7 . TRBV7-9 . TGTGCCAGCAGCCCCACGGGGGACCCTCGGGACGAGCAGTACTTC CASSPTGDPRDEQYF
TRBJ1-1 once TRBV10-3 . TGTGCCATCAGTGGACGTGACACTGAAGCTTTCTTT CAISGRDTEAFF
TRBJ2-1 many TRBV24-1 TRBD2 TGTGCCACCAGTACTAGCGTAGGCTACAATGAGCAGTTCTTC CATSTSVGYNEQFF
TRBJ1-2 . TRBV6-1 . TGTGCCAGCAGTGAATCCCGAGAAAACTATGGCTACACCTTC CASSESRENYGYTF
TRBJ1-6 . TRBV25-1 TRBD1 TGTGCCAGCAGTTACGGACAGGGGCCTTCACCCCTCCACTTT CASSYGQGPSPLHF
TRBJ1-1 many TRBV27 TRBD1 TGTGCCAGCAGTTTTGGGACAGTCGGGAACACTGAAGCTTTCTTT CASSFGTVGNTEAFF
TRBJ1-2 . TRBV20-1 TRBD1 TGCAGTGTACGACGGGACAGGGCGAATGGCTACACCTTC CSVRRDRANGYTF
TRBJ2-5 . TRBV7-2 . TGTGCCAGCAGCCCCGTGTGGTGGACCCAGGAGACCCAGTACTTC CASSPVWWTQETQYF
TRBJ2-5 . TRBV15 . TGTGCCACCAGCAATCGACTTAGCCTAGCAGAGACCCAGTACTTC CATSNRLSLAETQYF